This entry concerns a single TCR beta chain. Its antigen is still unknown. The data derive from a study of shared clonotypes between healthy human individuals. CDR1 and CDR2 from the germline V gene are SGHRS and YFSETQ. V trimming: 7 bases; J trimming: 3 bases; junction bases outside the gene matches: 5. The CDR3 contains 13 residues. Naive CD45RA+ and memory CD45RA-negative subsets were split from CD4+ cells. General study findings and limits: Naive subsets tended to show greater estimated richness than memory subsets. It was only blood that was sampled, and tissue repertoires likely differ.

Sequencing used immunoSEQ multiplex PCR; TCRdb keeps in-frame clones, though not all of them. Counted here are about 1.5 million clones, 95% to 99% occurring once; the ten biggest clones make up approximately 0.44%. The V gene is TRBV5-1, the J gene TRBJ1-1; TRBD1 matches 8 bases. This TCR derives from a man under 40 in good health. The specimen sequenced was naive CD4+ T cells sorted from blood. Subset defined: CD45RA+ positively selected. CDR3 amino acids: CASASGGYTEAFF. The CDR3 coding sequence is TGCGCCAGCGCGTCAGGGGGCTACACTGAAGCTTTCTTT.